These T cell receptor beta chains were read from a single sample in a study of T cell responses to AZD1222 COVID-19 vaccine. TCRdb's table, derived via immunoSEQ multiplex PCR, lists solely in-frame clones and lacks some. In the table there are around 150,000 clones, 80% to 95% of which are singletons. The sample was peripheral blood, taken 28 days after the second AZD1222 dose. These receptors were obtained from an adult who received the AZD1222 COVID-19 vaccine. CDR3s leave out the opening cysteine and the closing phenylalanine or tryptophan. A D gene is named only where the DNA matches it firmly.

len,d_gene,j_gene,v_gene,CDR3aa
14,-,TRBJ2-2,TRBV3-1/TRBV3-2,ASSHSLRQHTGELF
12,-,TRBJ1-3,TRBV19,ASSGSGSGNTIY
13,TRBD1,TRBJ2-3,TRBV7-8,ASSLSGQAPWTQY
13,TRBD1,TRBJ2-7,TRBV5-1,ASSLDGTGGDEQY
11,-,TRBJ1-2,TRBV19,ASSIVGAYGYT
14,-,TRBJ1-6,TRBV11-2,ASSSHTGQGQSPLH
12,-,TRBJ1-5,TRBV7-8,ASKLGYSNQPQH
11,-,TRBJ2-3,TRBV6-2/TRBV6-3,ASSPSETDTQY
12,-,TRBJ2-5,TRBV25-1,ASSEYQNQETQY
13,-,TRBJ1-2,TRBV15,ATSRDRGFNYGYT
12,TRBD2,TRBJ2-1,TRBV5-6,ASSPRLATDEQF
11,-,TRBJ1-1,TRBV7-3,ASSLNIGTEAF
12,TRBD2,TRBJ2-1,TRBV7-2,ASSSGGSGSGQF
13,TRBD2,TRBJ2-3,TRBV5-1,ASSLLAGATDTQY
15,-,TRBJ2-3,TRBV6-2/TRBV6-3,ASSYSTRRGHTDTQY